This TCR beta chain was sequenced in a study of patients and donors after allogeneic stem cell transplantation. MiXCR, run by TCRdb on the RT-PCR reads, gives a single entry per CDR3 protein. In the table there are under 170,000 distinct CDR3 sequences, 30% to 45% of which are singletons. Germline values: CDR1 SGHTA, CDR2 FQGTGA. The CDR3 has 11 amino acids. The V end lost 7 bases, the J end lost 4 bases, and 5 bases lay between the germline ends. The sequenced sample consisted of blood, either unsorted or a sorted T cell fraction (not recorded which). The chain recombines TRBV7-3 with TRBJ1-3; D unresolved. This TCR was recovered from a human donor who was either an allogeneic HSCT recipient or a stem cell or donor lymphocyte infusion donor (not recorded which). It is not recorded whose cells these are; they may come from a transplant donor. The CDR3 nucleotides read TGTGCCAGCACTAAAGGAAACACCATATATTTT. As protein: CASTKGNTIYF.